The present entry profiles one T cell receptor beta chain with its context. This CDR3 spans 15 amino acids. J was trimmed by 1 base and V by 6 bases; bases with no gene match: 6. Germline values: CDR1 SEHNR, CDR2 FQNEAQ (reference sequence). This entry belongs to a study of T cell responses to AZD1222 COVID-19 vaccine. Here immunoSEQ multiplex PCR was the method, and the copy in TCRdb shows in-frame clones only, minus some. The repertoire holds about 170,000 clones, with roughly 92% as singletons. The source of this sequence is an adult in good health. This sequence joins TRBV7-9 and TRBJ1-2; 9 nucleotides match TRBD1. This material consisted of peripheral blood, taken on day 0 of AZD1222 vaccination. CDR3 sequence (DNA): TGTGCCAGCAGTCCTGGGACAGGGCTTAACTATGGCTACACCTTC. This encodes CASSPGTGLNYGYTF.